The 22 T cell receptor beta chains reported below all come from one sample, sequenced in a study of blood T cell repertoires in COVID-19. Here immunoSEQ multiplex PCR was the method, and the copy in TCRdb shows in-frame clones only, minus some. The sample comprises about 60,000 clones, roughly 80% of which are singletons, and about 10% rests with the top ten. The specimen was peripheral blood. These receptors all come from a human donor in a cohort sampled during active COVID-19.

The chain employs TRBV6-2 or TRBV6-3 and TRBJ2-1, with a weak D call TRBD2 (6 bases). Per germline, CDR1 MNHEY and CDR2 SVGEGT. V was pared by 2 bases and J by 5 bases, with 10 bases between. The CDR3 is 14 residues long. CDR3 protein: CASSYRAGNNEQFF. In nucleotides, the CDR3 is TGTGCCAGCAGTTACCGGGCGGGGAACAATGAGCAGTTCTTC.

This chain connects TRBV19 to TRBJ2-1, with TRBD2 matching over 7 bases. Germline V lookup: CDR1 LNHDA, CDR2 SQIVND (reference sequence). The CDR3 has 14 residues. The V segment lost 8 bases and the J segment 8 bases; nucleotides outside the gene matches: 12. Here the CDR3 reads CASRDWGGSDEQFF. CDR3 DNA sequence: TGTGCCAGTCGAGACTGGGGGGGGTCCGATGAGCAGTTCTTC.

This chain connects TRBV29-1 to TRBJ2-1; TRBD1 aligns across 8 bases. J gave up 3 bases and V 5 bases, and 6 bases lay outside the gene matches. The CDR3 is 14 residues long. CDR1 is SQVTM, CDR2 ANQGSEA, per germline. CDR3 sequence (DNA): TGCAGCGTTACCCGGGACAGGCGCTACAATGAGCAGTTCTTC. This gives the protein CSVTRDRRYNEQFF.

This chain uses TRBV9 with TRBJ2-7; 8 bases are shared with TRBD2. V was pared by 8 bases and J by 0 bases, with 4 bases of the junction left unmatched. The CDR3 length is 13 residues. Germline V gene sequence: CDR1 SGDLS, CDR2 YYNGEE. In DNA, the CDR3 is TGTGCCAGTGGGAGCGGGAGCTCCTACGAGCAGTACTTC. Translating gives CASGSGSSYEQYF.

This clone occurred once. The rearrangement joins TRBV6-5 to TRBJ2-5; D may be TRBD2 (6 bases). The CDR3 totals 14 residues. Trimming took 10 bases from V and 0 from J, leaving 15 bases between them. CDR1 is MNHEY, CDR2 SVGAGI, per germline. The CDR3 protein is CATCKEGYQETQYF. The CDR3 DNA reads TGTGCCACCTGCAAGGAGGGGTACCAAGAGACCCAGTACTTC.

This chain uses TRBV27 with TRBJ2-1, with 12 bases fitting TRBD2. The length of the CDR3 is 17 residues. V shed 4 bases, J shed 8 bases, and the junction held 12 bases outside the gene matches. From germline, CDR1 is MNHEY and CDR2 SMNVEV (reference sequence). CDR3 nucleotides: TGTGCCAGCAGTTCCCCCTCGACTAGCGGGAGTATCCATGAGCAGTTCTTC. Its translation is CASSSPSTSGSIHEQFF.

In its sample, this clone was seen many times. The V gene is TRBV28, the J gene TRBJ1-2; 9 positions agree with TRBD1. With V trimmed by 6 bases and J by 8 bases, 4 bases remained unmatched. This CDR3 contains 12 residues. Germline V gene data show CDR1 as MDHEN and CDR2 as SYDVKM. The CDR3 loop reads CASRVTGGGYTF. Here the CDR3 DNA reads TGTGCCAGCAGGGTGACAGGGGGAGGCTACACCTTC.

The J gene is TRBJ2-5, the V gene TRBV5-1, with 12 bases identical to TRBD1. This CDR3 region has 15 residues. After removal of 4 bases from V and 5 bases from J, the junction contained 6 bases not matched to a gene. Germline V gene sequence: CDR1 SGHRS, CDR2 YFSETQ. CDR3: CASSPGTGGYETQYF. The CDR3 region has the DNA TGCGCCAGCAGCCCGGGGACAGGGGGCTATGAGACCCAGTACTTC.

This chain uses TRBV10-2 with TRBJ2-2; D perhaps matches TRBD2 (6 bases). V dropped 4 bases and J dropped 1 base, with 13 bases sitting between them. Germline lookup yields CDR1 WSHSY and CDR2 SAAADI. This CDR3 is built from 16 residues. CDR3 bases: TGCGCCAGCAGTGTTGACGTGGGGGGGAACACCGGGGAGCTGTTTTTT. Translating it yields CASSVDVGGNTGELFF.

The chain carries TRBV7-2 and TRBJ1-3; no reliable D call. The V gene lost 1 base and the J gene lost 0 bases, with 4 bases spanning the gap. The CDR3 totals 14 residues. Germline V CDR1 and CDR2: SGHTA, FQGNSA. For the CDR3, the DNA is TGTGCCAGCAGCTTAGACGGCTCTGGAAACACCATATATTTT. Its translation: CASSLDGSGNTIYF.

This clone was picked up one time. The rearrangement joins TRBV27 to TRBJ1-6; 7 bases agree with TRBD1. Germline V CDR1 and CDR2: MNHEY, SMNVEV (reference sequence). The J segment lost 6 bases and the V segment lost 7 bases, leaving 12 bases of the junction unmatched. The CDR3 length is 16 residues. The DNA of the CDR3 is TGTGCCAGCAAGGAAAATGGAGGGGGCTCTAATTCACCCCTCCACTTT. Translating it yields CASKENGGGSNSPLHF.

This chain connects TRBV2 to TRBJ2-5; 10 bases are a match to TRBD2. Trimming removed 2 bases from V and 5 bases from J; junction bases left unmatched: 5. Per the germline V gene, CDR1 is SNHLY and CDR2 is FYNNEI. The CDR3 runs to 15 residues. The CDR3: CASSESSGRIETQYF. In DNA form, the CDR3 reads TGTGCCAGCAGTGAATCTAGCGGGAGAATCGAGACCCAGTACTTC. Supplemented by reference TRBV2 and TRBJ2-5, the full variable domain reads EPEVTQTPSHQVTQMGQEVILRCVPISNHLYFYWYRQILGQKVEFLVSFYNNEISEKSEIFDDQFSVERPDGSNFTLKIRSTKLEDSAMYFCASSESSGRIETQYFGPGTRLLVL.

The V gene is TRBV5-8, the J gene TRBJ2-6; possibly TRBD2 for D (5 bases). Trimming stripped 6 bases from V and 0 bases from J, with 13 bases between. This CDR3 is 16 amino acids long. Germline lookup yields CDR1 SGHTS and CDR2 YDEGEE. The CDR3 protein is CASNLPSSSGANVLTF. For the CDR3, the DNA is TGTGCCAGCAACCTGCCTAGCAGCTCTGGGGCCAACGTCCTGACTTTC. The full variable domain, in which reference TRBV5-8 and TRBJ2-6 provide the parts outside the CDR3, is EAGVTQSPTHLIKTRGQQATLRCSPISGHTSVYWYQQALGLGLQFLLWYDEGEERNRGNFPPRFSGRQFPNYSSELNVNALELEDSALYLCASNLPSSSGANVLTFGAGSRLTVL.

A single count supports this clone. This chain connects TRBV19 to TRBJ1-2; the match to TRBD1 covers 8 bases. CDR1 is LNHDA, CDR2 SQIVND, per germline (reference sequence). V was clipped by 4 bases and J by 3 bases; unmatched bases: 13. CDR3 length: 17 amino acids. The chain's CDR3 is CASSTGTGFFVDYGYTF. The CDR3 coding sequence is TGTGCCAGTAGTACCGGGACAGGTTTCTTTGTTGACTATGGCTACACCTTC.

The genes are TRBV5-1 and TRBJ2-5, with 8 bases identical to TRBD2. The germline V gene encodes CDR1 SGHRS and CDR2 YFSETQ. The CDR3 consists of 15 residues. J was trimmed by 5 bases and V by 2 bases; bases with no gene match: 8. CDR3 nucleotide sequence: TGCGCCAGCAGCTTCGGCGCGGGAGGCCAGGAGACCCAGTACTTC. Translation: CASSFGAGGQETQYF.

The gene calls are TRBV18 and TRBJ2-2, with TRBD2 matching over 15 bases. J was trimmed by 2 bases and V by 1 base; bases with no gene match: 2. Germline V gene lookup returns CDR1 KGHSH and CDR2 LQKENI. This CDR3 is built from 18 residues. CDR3 DNA sequence: TGTGCCAGCTCACCACTGGGACTAGCGGGAGGAAACACCGGGGAGCTGTTTTTT. It translates to CASSPLGLAGGNTGELFF.

The table lists this clone with a few counts. The rearrangement uses TRBV27 and TRBJ2-1, with 10 nucleotides matching TRBD2. Germline CDR1 reads MNHEY; CDR2 reads SMNVEV (reference sequence). The V segment lost 2 bases and the J segment 8 bases; nucleotides outside the gene matches: 12. This CDR3 comprises 17 residues. The CDR3, as DNA: TGTGCCAGCAGTTTACCCCAGCTAGCGGGAGTTCGGTATGAGCAGTTCTTC. This gives the protein CASSLPQLAGVRYEQFF.

This chain links TRBV6-1 with TRBJ2-7; TRBD1 might be the D (5 bases). CDR3 length: 13 amino acids. CDR1 is MNHNS and CDR2 is SASEGT in the germline V gene. V lost 3 bases and J lost 5, with 11 bases in between. CDR3 in DNA: TGTGCCAGCAGTGAGAAGGGGTACGACGAGCAGTACTTC. Its protein product is CASSEKGYDEQYF.

This chain connects TRBV11-2 to TRBJ1-2; the D gene is possibly TRBD1 (5 bases). V was clipped by 5 bases and J by 4 bases, with 11 bases between them. CDR3 length equals 13 residues. CDR1 and CDR2 from the germline V gene are SGHAT and FQNNGV. The chain's CDR3 is CASSAGPSYGYTF. The CDR3 DNA sequence: TGTGCCAGCAGCGCGGGACCTTCCTATGGCTACACCTTC.

The rearrangement uses TRBV4-1 and TRBJ2-7; tentative D call: TRBD2 (5 bases). The V gene lost 3 bases and the J gene lost 4 bases, with 13 bases spanning the gap. Germline lookup yields CDR1 MGHRA and CDR2 YSYEKL. The CDR3 is made up of 14 amino acids. CDR3 region: CASSQTGSGYEQYF. Here the CDR3 DNA reads TGCGCCAGCAGCCAGACGGGATCGGGGTACGAGCAGTACTTC.

This clone is deemed medium-sized. The chain carries TRBV15 and TRBJ2-2; 9 nucleotides match TRBD1. The CDR3 covers 20 residues. The germline CDR1 and CDR2 sequences are LNHNV and YYDKDF (reference sequence). The J segment lost 3 bases and the V segment lost 0 bases, leaving 14 bases of the junction unmatched. The CDR3 region has the DNA TGTGCCACCAGCAGAGATGGGGAACCGGGACAGGGAATTGACACCGGGGAGCTGTTTTTT. Its protein product is CATSRDGEPGQGIDTGELFF. Filled out from reference TRBV15 and TRBJ2-2, the complete variable domain reads DAMVIQNPRYQVTQFGKPVTLSCSQTLNHNVMYWYQQKSSQAPKLLFHYYDKDFNNEADTPDNFQSRRPNTSFCFLDIRSPGLGDTAMYLCATSRDGEPGQGIDTGELFFGEGSRLTVL.

The V gene is TRBV5-4, the J gene TRBJ2-5; D unclear. In germline, CDR1 is SGHNT, CDR2 YYREEE (reference sequence). CDR3 length: 13 residues. The V end was cut by 2 bases, the J end by 5 bases, with 10 bases between. This CDR3 reads CASSLYLRETQYF. CDR3 sequence (DNA): TGTGCCAGCAGCTTATATCTTCGGGAGACCCAGTACTTC.